The T cell receptor beta chain under discussion was sequenced for a study of cytomegalovirus exposure and HLA in healthy donors. PCR was performed using 60 Vbeta and 13 Jbeta primers. The method was immunoSEQ multiplex PCR; TCRdb's version includes in-frame clones alone and lacks a portion of them. The sample lists roughly 150,000 clones, roughly 80% occurring once. The V gene's germline CDR1 is SGHTA and CDR2 FQGNSA. The V gene end was trimmed by 7 bases and the J gene end by 7 bases; junction bases not matched to a gene: 9. The CDR3 contains 13 residues. The chain links TRBV7-2 to TRBJ2-7; 8 nucleotides match TRBD1. The receptor was derived from a male donor in good health and CMV-seronegative. Sequencing was done on a sample of PBMCs. The CDR3 sequence is CASNLNTGGEQYF. CDR3 DNA sequence: TGTGCCAGCAACCTCAATACAGGGGGAGAGCAGTACTTC.